This TCR beta chain was documented in a study of neurological immune-mediated disorders. This clonotype was seen repeatedly, ten times or more. Its antigen remains unidentified. PBMCs numbering 2 million and stored at -80 C yielded the unsorted libraries. Germline V lookup: CDR1 SGHKS, CDR2 YYEKEE (reference sequence). The CDR3 runs 15 residues. V lost 5 bases to trimming and J lost 4 bases, with 16 bases between them. Findings and caveats of the study: Private repertoires in all groups were suggested by the finding that expanded clones across subjects shared no CDR3 amino acid sequences. HTLV-1-associated myelopathy had the most TCR clonal expansion, while multiple sclerosis had the least, a level that fell below healthy controls.

MiXCR, run by TCRdb on the 5' RACE reads, gives a single entry per CDR3 protein. The repertoire holds 75,000 to 80,000 distinct CDR3 sequences, 5% to 5.5% seen once, with 2.2% in the top ten. V and J are TRBV5-5 and TRBJ2-1, with D possibly being TRBD1 (5 bases). Sample: PBMCs. This TCR came from a woman aged 25-40 years with multiple sclerosis. The CDR3 DNA reads as TGTGCCAGCAGTTCACTTGACAGACCTTACAATGAGCAGTTCTTC. Residues: CASSSLDRPYNEQFF.